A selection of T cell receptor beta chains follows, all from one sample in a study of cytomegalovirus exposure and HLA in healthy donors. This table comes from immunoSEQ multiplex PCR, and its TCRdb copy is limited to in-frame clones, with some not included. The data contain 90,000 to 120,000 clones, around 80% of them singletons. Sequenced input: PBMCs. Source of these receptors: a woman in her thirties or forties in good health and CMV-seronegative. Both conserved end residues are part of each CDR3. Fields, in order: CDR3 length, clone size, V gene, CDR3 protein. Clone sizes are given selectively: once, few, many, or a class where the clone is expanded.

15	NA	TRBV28	CASSSTGEGNQPQHF
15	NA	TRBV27	CASSPVTRRNTEAFF
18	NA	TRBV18	CASSPDSWTHLSGNTIYF
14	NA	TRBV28	CASSPGTVGLGYTF
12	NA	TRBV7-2	CASSYVTGEQYF
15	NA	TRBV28	CASTTFGGLNYGYTF
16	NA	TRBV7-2	CASSQIGQVAKNIQYF
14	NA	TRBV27	CASSPDTNTGELFF
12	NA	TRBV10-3	CAISAPRGEAFF
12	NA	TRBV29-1	CSVSGTGDGYTF
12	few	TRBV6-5	CASGQGNQPQHF
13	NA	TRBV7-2	CASSPSTDYEQYF
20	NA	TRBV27	CASSLREDGRESSYNSPLHF
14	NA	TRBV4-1	CASSPGVVNYGYTF
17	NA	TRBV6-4	CASRDPLRGSPPDTQYF
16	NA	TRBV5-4	CASSLGGDTRNTEAFF
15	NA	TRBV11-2	CASSPTGGASYEQYF
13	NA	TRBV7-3	CASSRVGGNEQFF
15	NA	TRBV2	CASSEWAGGSYEQYF
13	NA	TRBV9	CASSRGLAGGLYF
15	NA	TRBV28	CASSRRTSGTDTQYF
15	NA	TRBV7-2	CASVAYGGVNTEAFF